This T cell receptor beta chain derives from a study of cytomegalovirus exposure and HLA in healthy donors. Notes on the study in general: A highly shared variant cluster was judged a likely technical artifact.

The PCR ran on 60 Vbeta and 13 Jbeta primers. This table comes from immunoSEQ multiplex PCR, and its TCRdb copy is limited to in-frame clones, with some not included. The table includes about 140,000 clones, approximately 71% detected once. As to this clone: Its antigen is undetermined.

The length of the CDR3 is 14 residues. V trimming: 4 bases; J trimming: 5 bases; junction bases outside the gene matches: 2. Germline V gene sequence: CDR1 SGHRS, CDR2 YFSETQ. This chain links TRBV5-1 with TRBJ2-2; 10 bases map to TRBD1. The sample was PBMCs. The sequence was obtained from a man aged 40-50 years in good health and CMV-seronegative. Here the CDR3 reads CASSQGQGTGELFF. The CDR3 nucleotides read TGCGCCAGCAGCCAGGGACAGGGGACCGGGGAGCTGTTTTTT.